The present entry profiles one T cell receptor (beta chain) with its context. This CDR3 has 13 amino acids. V lost 4 bases and J lost 11, with 15 bases in between. Germline V gene data show CDR1 as LNHDA and CDR2 as SQIVND (reference sequence). Per the study methods: Cell counts per sample came from amplifying reference gene primers. Method: immunoSEQ multiplex PCR; TCRdb's copy keeps in-frame clones and lacks some. That table is the source of V, J and clone size, and D and trimming were worked out from the DNA. The profile shows roughly 130,000 clones, roughly 80% of them singletons. The entry originates in a study of blood T cell repertoires in COVID-19. Study details: Sample material is recorded as cDNA or gDNA derived from T cells, B-cell-depleted T cells, or PBMCs.

The chain uses TRBV19 and TRBJ1-5; the D gene is possibly TRBD1 (5 bases). Sequenced: peripheral blood. This sequence originates from a woman between 45 and 65 years old with acute or convalescent COVID-19. CDR3: CASSTTVGEAQHF. The DNA of the CDR3 is TGTGCCAGTAGTACGACCGTGGGGGAGGCCCAGCATTTT.